These T cell receptor beta chains were read from a single sample in a study of post-analysis software for immune sequencing data. In TCRdb, the PCR reads were re-called with MiXCR into one record per CDR3 protein. The sample lists some 370,000 distinct CDR3 sequences, 30% to 45% occurring once. The sample taken for sequencing was blood. The receptors here all came from a girl aged 5 to 17 with multiple sclerosis. Each CDR3 is given with its conserved first and last residue. The D gene is left open where the match is weak. The size field is filled for only some rows; it gives once, few, many or a size class.

D gene	J gene	V gene	clone size	CDR3 length	CDR3 DNA	CDR3 protein
.	TRBJ2-1	TRBV20-1	.	15	TGCAGTGCTAGCAACGTCGGGGTATTATACAATGAGCAGTTCTTC	CSASNVGVLYNEQFF
.	TRBJ1-4	TRBV27	.	14	TGTGCCAGCAGTAGAGGACAGTCTAATGAAAAACTGTTTTTT	CASSRGQSNEKLFF
TRBD1	TRBJ1-2	TRBV5-1	few	12	TGCGCCAGCAGACGGGACAGCTATGGCTACACCTTC	CASRRDSYGYTF
.	TRBJ2-7	TRBV6-5	few	13	TGTGCCAGCAGTTACGAGGCGGGGAGGGAGCAGTACTTC	CASSYEAGREQYF
.	TRBJ2-2	TRBV5-1	.	16	TGCGCCAGCAGCTGGGGCCGGGACTCGAACACCGGGGAGCTGTTTTTT	CASSWGRDSNTGELFF
.	TRBJ2-2	TRBV29-1	.	13	TGCAGCGTTGTTGGCCTCAACACCGGGGAGCTGTTTTTT	CSVVGLNTGELFF
.	TRBJ2-3	TRBV24-1	few	17	TGTGCCACCAGTGACCTGAGTCCGGATTTCCGCACAGATACGCAGTATTTT	CATSDLSPDFRTDTQYF
.	TRBJ2-3	TRBV7-3	few	16	TGTGCCAGCAGCCGCCGGGCGGCTCAAAGGAGGGATACGCAGTATTTT	CASSRRAAQRRDTQYF
.	TRBJ1-3	TRBV9	.	17	TGTGCCAGCAGCCCTGGATTCCTTAAGGGCTCTGGAAACACCATATATTTT	CASSPGFLKGSGNTIYF
.	TRBJ1-1	TRBV20-1	once	13	TGCAGTGCTAGGGAAGACTGGAACACTGAAGCTTTCTTT	CSAREDWNTEAFF
.	TRBJ1-4	TRBV2	few	12	TGTGCCAGCGGAGGAGGCAACGAAAAACTGTTTTTT	CASGGGNEKLFF
.	TRBJ2-1	TRBV12-3/TRBV12-4	few	16	TGTGCCAGCTCCCAGGCCAAGAGAGGGGCCTACAATGAGCAGTTCTTC	CASSQAKRGAYNEQFF
.	TRBJ2-7	TRBV7-9	few	12	TGTGCCAGCAGCTTAGTGTACAGCGAGCAGTACTTC	CASSLVYSEQYF
TRBD2	TRBJ2-1	TRBV12-3/TRBV12-4	.	17	TGTGCCAGCAGTTTTCGTGGGCGGGGGGCCTCCTACAATGAGCAGTTCTTC	CASSFRGRGASYNEQFF
.	TRBJ1-5	TRBV12-3/TRBV12-4	.	12	TGTGCCAGCAGTTTATGGGATCAGCCCCAGCATTTT	CASSLWDQPQHF
TRBD2	TRBJ2-3	TRBV2	.	14	TGTGCCAGTTTACTAGCGGTACGAGGAGATATGCAGTATTTT	CASLLAVRGDMQYF
TRBD2	TRBJ2-5	TRBV10-3	.	15	TGTGCCATCAGTGAGATGGGGAGGGCGGAAGAGACCCAGTACTTC	CAISEMGRAEETQYF
.	TRBJ1-1	TRBV6-4	few	21	TGTGCCAGCAGTGCGACCACCCTGACTACAGACGGAGAACTTATGAACACTGAAGCTTTCTTT	CASSATTLTTDGELMNTEAFF